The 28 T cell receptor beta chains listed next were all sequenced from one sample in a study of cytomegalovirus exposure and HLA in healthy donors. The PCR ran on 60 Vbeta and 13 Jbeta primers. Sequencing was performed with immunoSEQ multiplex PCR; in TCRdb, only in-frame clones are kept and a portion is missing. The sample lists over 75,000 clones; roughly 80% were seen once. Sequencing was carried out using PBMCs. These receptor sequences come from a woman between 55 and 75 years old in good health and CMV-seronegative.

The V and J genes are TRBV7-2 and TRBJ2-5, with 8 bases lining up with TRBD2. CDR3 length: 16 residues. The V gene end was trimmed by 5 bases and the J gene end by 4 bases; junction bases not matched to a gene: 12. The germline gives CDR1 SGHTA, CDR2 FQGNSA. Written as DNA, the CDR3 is TGTGCCAGCAGCCCAAATAGCGCAGCGGGAGTAGAGACCCAGTACTTC. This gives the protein CASSPNSAAGVETQYF. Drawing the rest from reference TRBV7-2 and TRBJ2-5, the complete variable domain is GAGVSQSPSNKVTEKGKDVELRCDPISGHTALYWYRQSLGQGLEFLIYFQGNSAPDKSGLPSDRFSAERTGGSVSTLTIQRTQQEDSAVYLCASSPNSAAGVETQYFGPGTRLLVL.

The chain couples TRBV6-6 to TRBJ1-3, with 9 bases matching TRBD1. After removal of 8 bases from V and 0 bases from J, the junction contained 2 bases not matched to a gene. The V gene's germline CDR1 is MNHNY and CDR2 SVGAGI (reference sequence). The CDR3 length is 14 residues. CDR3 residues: CASGQGISGNTIYF. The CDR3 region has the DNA TGTGCCAGCGGACAGGGGATCTCTGGAAACACCATATATTTT.

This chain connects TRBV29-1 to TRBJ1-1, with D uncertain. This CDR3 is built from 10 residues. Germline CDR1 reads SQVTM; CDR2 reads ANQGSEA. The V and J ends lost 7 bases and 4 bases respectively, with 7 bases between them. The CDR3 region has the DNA TGCAGCGCTGCGGGCACTGAAGCTTTCTTT. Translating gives CSAAGTEAFF.

CDR3 loop: CASSAMGQGTYEQYF. CDR3 DNA: TGTGCCAGCAGTGCTATGGGACAGGGGACTTACGAGCAGTACTTC. The chain employs TRBV6-5 and TRBJ2-7; 10 bases fit TRBD1. CDR3 size: 15 residues. Trimming at V came to 5 bases and at J to 4 bases, leaving 8 bases not matched to a gene. The V gene's germline CDR1 is MNHEY and CDR2 SVGAGI.

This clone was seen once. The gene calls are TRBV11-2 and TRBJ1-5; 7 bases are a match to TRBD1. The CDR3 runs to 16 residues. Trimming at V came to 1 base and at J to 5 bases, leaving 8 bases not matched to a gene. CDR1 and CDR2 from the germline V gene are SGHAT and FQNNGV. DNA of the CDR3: TGTGCCAGCAGCTTAGTTCCCCAGGGGGGCGATCAGCCCCAGCATTTT. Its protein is CASSLVPQGGDQPQHF. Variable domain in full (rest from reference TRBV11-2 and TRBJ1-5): EAGVAQSPRYKIIEKRQSVAFWCNPISGHATLYWYQQILGQGPKLLIQFQNNGVVDDSQLPKDRFSAERLKGVDSTLKIQPAKLEDSAVYLCASSLVPQGGDQPQHFGDGTRLSIL.

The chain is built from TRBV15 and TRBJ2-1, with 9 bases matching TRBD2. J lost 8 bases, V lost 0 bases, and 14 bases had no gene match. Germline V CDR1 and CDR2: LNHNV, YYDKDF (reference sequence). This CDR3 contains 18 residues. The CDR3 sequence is CATSRDFMGAGGRYEQFF. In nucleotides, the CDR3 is TGTGCCACCAGCAGAGATTTCATGGGAGCGGGAGGCCGATATGAGCAGTTCTTC.

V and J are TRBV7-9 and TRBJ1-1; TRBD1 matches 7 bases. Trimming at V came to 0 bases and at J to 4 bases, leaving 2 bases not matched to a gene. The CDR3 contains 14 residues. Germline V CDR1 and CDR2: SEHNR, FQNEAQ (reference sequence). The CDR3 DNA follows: TGTGCCAGCAGCTTAGCGACAGGGACCACTGAAGCTTTCTTT. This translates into CASSLATGTTEAFF.

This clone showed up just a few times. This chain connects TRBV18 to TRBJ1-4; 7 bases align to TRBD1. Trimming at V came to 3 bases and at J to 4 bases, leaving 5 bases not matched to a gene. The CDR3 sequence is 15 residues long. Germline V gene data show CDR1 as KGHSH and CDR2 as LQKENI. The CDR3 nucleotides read TGTGCCAGCTCACCGCAGGGGGGAAGTAATGAAAAACTGTTTTTT. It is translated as CASSPQGGSNEKLFF.

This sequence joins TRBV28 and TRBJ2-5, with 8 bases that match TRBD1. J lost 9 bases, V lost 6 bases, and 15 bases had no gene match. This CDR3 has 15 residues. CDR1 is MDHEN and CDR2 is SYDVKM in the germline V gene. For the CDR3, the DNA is TGTGCCAGCAGCAAACCCCGGGACAGGTTATTGGCCCAGTACTTC. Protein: CASSKPRDRLLAQYF.

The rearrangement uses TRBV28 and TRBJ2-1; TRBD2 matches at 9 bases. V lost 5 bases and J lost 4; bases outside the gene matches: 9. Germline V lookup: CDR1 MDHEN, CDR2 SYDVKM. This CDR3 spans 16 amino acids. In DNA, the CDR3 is TGTGCCAGCAGTCCCGGGGGGAGCGGGAGGTACAATGAGCAGTTCTTC. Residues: CASSPGGSGRYNEQFF.

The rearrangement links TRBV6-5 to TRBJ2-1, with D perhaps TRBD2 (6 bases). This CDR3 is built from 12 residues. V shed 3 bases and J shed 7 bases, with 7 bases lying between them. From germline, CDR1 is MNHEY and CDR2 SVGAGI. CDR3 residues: CASSYGGNEQFF. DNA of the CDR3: TGTGCCAGCAGTTATGGGGGGAATGAGCAGTTCTTC.

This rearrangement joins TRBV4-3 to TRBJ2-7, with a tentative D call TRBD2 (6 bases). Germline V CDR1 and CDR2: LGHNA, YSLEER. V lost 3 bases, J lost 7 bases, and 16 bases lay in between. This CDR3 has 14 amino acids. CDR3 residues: CASSHGWGDDEQYF. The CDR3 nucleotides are TGCGCCAGCAGCCATGGTTGGGGGGACGATGAGCAGTACTTC.

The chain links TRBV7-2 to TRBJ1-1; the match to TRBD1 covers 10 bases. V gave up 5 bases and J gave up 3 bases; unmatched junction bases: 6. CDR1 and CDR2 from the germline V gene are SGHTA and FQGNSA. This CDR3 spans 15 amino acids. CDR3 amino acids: CASSRGQGTYTEAFF. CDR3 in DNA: TGTGCCAGCAGCAGGGGACAGGGGACTTACACTGAAGCTTTCTTT.

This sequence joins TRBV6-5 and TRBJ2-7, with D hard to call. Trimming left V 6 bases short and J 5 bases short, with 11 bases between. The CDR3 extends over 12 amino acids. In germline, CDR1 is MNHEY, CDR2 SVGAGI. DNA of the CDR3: TGTGCCAGCAGCCCATCAGTGGACGAGCAGTACTTC. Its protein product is CASSPSVDEQYF.

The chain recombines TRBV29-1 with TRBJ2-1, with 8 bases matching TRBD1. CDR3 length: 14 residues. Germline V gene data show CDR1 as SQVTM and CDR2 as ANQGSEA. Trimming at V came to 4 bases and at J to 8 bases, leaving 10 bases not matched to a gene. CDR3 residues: CSVGSGDRRDEQFF. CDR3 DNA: TGCAGCGTTGGATCAGGGGACAGGCGGGATGAGCAGTTCTTC.

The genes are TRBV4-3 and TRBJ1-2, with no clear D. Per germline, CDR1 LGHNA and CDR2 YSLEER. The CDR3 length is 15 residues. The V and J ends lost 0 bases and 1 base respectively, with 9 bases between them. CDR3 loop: CASSQDTVINYGYTF. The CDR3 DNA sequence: TGCGCCAGCAGCCAAGACACAGTGATTAACTATGGCTACACCTTC.

The CDR3: CASSSSARQGGSPLHF. As DNA, the CDR3 is TGTGCCAGCAGCTCCTCCGCCCGACAGGGAGGATCACCCCTCCACTTT. This chain joins TRBV7-9 and TRBJ1-6; TRBD1 aligns across 7 bases. V lost 4 bases and J lost 10; bases outside the gene matches: 13. From germline, CDR1 is SEHNR and CDR2 FQNEAQ (reference sequence). The CDR3 contains 16 residues. Supplemented by reference TRBV7-9 and TRBJ1-6, the full variable domain reads DTGVSQNPRHKITKRGQNVTFRCDPISEHNRLYWYRQTLGQGPEFLTYFQNEAQLEKSRLLSDRFSAERPKGSFSTLEIQRTEQGDSAMYLCASSSSARQGGSPLHFGNGTRLTVT.

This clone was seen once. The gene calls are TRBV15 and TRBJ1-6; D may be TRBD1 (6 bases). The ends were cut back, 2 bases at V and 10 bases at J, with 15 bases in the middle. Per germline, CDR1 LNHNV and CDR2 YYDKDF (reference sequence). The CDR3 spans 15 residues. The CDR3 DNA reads TGTGCCACCAGCAGAATACAGGGAATCGGGTCACCCCTCCACTTT. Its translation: CATSRIQGIGSPLHF.

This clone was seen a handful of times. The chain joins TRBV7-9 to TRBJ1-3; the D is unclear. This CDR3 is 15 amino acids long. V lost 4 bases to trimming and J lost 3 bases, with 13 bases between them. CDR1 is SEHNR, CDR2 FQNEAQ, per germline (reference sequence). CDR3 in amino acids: CASSSAVRHGNTIYF. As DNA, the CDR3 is TGTGCCAGCAGCTCCGCGGTACGCCATGGAAACACCATATATTTT. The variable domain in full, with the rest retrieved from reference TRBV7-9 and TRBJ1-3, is DTGVSQNPRHKITKRGQNVTFRCDPISEHNRLYWYRQTLGQGPEFLTYFQNEAQLEKSRLLSDRFSAERPKGSFSTLEIQRTEQGDSAMYLCASSSAVRHGNTIYFGEGSWLTVV.

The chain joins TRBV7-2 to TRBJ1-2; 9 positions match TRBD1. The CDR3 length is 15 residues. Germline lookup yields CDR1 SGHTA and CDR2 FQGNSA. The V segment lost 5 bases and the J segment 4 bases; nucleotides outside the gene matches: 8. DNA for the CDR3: TGTGCCAGCAGCCCGAGGACAGGGGTGGGCTATGGCTACACCTTC. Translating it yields CASSPRTGVGYGYTF.

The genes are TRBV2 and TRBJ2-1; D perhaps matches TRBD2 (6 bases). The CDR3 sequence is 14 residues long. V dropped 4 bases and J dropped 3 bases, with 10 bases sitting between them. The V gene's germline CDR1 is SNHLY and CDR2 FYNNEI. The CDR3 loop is CASSAGLYYNEQFF. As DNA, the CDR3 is TGTGCCAGCAGTGCGGGACTCTACTACAATGAGCAGTTCTTC.

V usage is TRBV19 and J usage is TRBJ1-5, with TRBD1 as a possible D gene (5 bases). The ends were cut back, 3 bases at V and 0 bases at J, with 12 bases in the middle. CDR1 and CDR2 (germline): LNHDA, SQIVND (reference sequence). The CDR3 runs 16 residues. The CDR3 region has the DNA TGTGCCAGTAGTATCTTGACAGCTTATAGCAATCAGCCCCAGCATTTT. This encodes CASSILTAYSNQPQHF.

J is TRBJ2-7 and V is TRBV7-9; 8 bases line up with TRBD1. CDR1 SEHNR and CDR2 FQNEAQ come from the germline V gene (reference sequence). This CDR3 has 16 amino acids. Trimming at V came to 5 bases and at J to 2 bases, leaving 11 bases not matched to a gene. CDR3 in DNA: TGTGCCAGCAGCCCCAGCCCGGACAGGGACCCCTACGAGCAGTACTTC. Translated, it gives CASSPSPDRDPYEQYF. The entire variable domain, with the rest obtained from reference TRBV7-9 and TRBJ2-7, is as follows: DTGVSQNPRHKITKRGQNVTFRCDPISEHNRLYWYRQTLGQGPEFLTYFQNEAQLEKSRLLSDRFSAERPKGSFSTLEIQRTEQGDSAMYLCASSPSPDRDPYEQYFGPGTRLTVT.

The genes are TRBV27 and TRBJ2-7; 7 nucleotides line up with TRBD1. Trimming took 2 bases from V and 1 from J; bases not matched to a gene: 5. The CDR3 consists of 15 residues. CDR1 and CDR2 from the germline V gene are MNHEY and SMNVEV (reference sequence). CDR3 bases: TGTGCCAGCAGTTTAAAGGGGGCAGCGTCCTACGAGCAGTACTTC. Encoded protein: CASSLKGAASYEQYF.

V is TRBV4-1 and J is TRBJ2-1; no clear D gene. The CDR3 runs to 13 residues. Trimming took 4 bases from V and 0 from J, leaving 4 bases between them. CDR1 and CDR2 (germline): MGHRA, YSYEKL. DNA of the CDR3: TGCGCCAGCAGCCGCGTCTCCTACAATGAGCAGTTCTTC. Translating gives CASSRVSYNEQFF.

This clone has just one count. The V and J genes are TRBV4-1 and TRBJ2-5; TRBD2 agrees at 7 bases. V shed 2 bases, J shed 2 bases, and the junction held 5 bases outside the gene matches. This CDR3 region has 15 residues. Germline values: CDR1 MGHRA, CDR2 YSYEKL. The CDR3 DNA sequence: TGCGCCAGCAGCCAAAAACTAGCGCAGCAAGAGACCCAGTACTTC. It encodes CASSQKLAQQETQYF.

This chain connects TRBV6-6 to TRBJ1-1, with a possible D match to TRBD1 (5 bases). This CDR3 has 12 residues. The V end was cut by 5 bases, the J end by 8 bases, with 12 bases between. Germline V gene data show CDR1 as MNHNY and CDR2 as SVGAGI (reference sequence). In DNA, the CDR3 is TGTGCCAGCAGTCCCGGACACGGAGAAGCTTTCTTT. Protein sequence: CASSPGHGEAFF.

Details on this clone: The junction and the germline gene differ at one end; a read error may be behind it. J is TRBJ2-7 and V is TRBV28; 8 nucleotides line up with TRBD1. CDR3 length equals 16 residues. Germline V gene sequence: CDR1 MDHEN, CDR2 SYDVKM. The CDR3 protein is CASSLASGTGSSEQYF. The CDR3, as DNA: TGTGCCAGCAGTCTCGCTTCGGGGACAGGCTCCTCCGAGCAGTACTTC. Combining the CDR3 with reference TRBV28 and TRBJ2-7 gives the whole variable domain DVKVTQSSRYLVKRTGEKVFLECVQDMDHENMFWYRQDPGLGLRLIYFSYDVKMKEKGDIPEGYSVSREKKERFSLILESASTNQTSMYLCASSLASGTGSSEQYFGPGTRLTVT.